These T cell receptor beta chains were read from a single sample in a study of sequential checkpoint blockade in melanoma. This table comes from immunoSEQ multiplex PCR, and its TCRdb copy is limited to in-frame clones, with some not included. In the table there are roughly 20,000 clones, around 88% of which are singletons. The sample was CD8+ T cells sorted from blood (inferred from file names), taken from a patient given nivolumab and ipilimumab in sequence. All receptors derive from a human donor with melanoma. CDR3s include the opening cysteine and the closing phenylalanine or tryptophan. A D gene is named only where the DNA matches it firmly. Expanded clones are given a class, and other clones once, few, many or no size at all.

d_gene: TRBD2
j_gene: TRBJ2-5
v_gene: TRBV6-4
abundance: -
CDR3aa: CASSVASGNQETQYF
CDR3nt: TGTGCCAGCAGTGTGGCTAGCGGGAACCAAGAGACCCAGTACTTC

d_gene: -
j_gene: TRBJ1-5
v_gene: TRBV19
abundance: once
CDR3aa: CASSIDQRGNQPQHF
CDR3nt: TGTGCCAGTAGTATAGATCAGAGGGGCAATCAGCCCCAGCATTTT

d_gene: -
j_gene: TRBJ1-5
v_gene: TRBV28
abundance: -
CDR3aa: CASSLRPGNQPQHF
CDR3nt: TGTGCCAGCAGTTTAAGACCCGGGAATCAGCCCCAGCATTTT

d_gene: -
j_gene: TRBJ2-1
v_gene: TRBV28
abundance: -
CDR3aa: CASSSYEQFF
CDR3nt: TGTGCCAGCAGTTCCTATGAGCAGTTCTTC

d_gene: -
j_gene: TRBJ1-1
v_gene: TRBV6-1
abundance: -
CDR3aa: CASIGVSNTEAFF
CDR3nt: TGTGCCAGCATCGGGGTGTCGAACACTGAAGCTTTCTTT

d_gene: -
j_gene: TRBJ2-3
v_gene: TRBV7-9
abundance: -
CDR3aa: CASSRGLAASTDTQYF
CDR3nt: TGTGCCAGCAGCCGTGGGCTAGCAGCAAGCACAGATACGCAGTATTTT

d_gene: TRBD2
j_gene: TRBJ2-1
v_gene: TRBV9
abundance: -
CDR3aa: CASSVDRLAGGSYNEQFF
CDR3nt: TGTGCCAGCAGCGTAGATCGACTAGCGGGGGGCTCCTACAATGAGCAGTTCTTC

d_gene: TRBD2
j_gene: TRBJ2-7
v_gene: TRBV6-1
abundance: -
CDR3aa: CASSELGLAGVFDEQYF
CDR3nt: TGTGCCAGCAGTGAACTTGGACTAGCGGGAGTCTTCGACGAGCAGTACTTC

d_gene: -
j_gene: TRBJ1-1
v_gene: TRBV7-9
abundance: -
CDR3aa: CASRAGTEAFF
CDR3nt: TGTGCCAGCAGAGCGGGGACTGAAGCTTTCTTT

d_gene: -
j_gene: TRBJ1-1
v_gene: TRBV5-1
abundance: -
CDR3aa: CASSIGGGNTEAFF
CDR3nt: TGCGCCAGCAGCATAGGGGGGGGGAACACTGAAGCTTTCTTT

d_gene: -
j_gene: TRBJ2-1
v_gene: TRBV7-9
abundance: -
CDR3aa: CASSLRADVSSAYNEQFF
CDR3nt: TGTGCCAGCAGCTTAAGAGCGGACGTGTCGTCAGCCTACAATGAGCAGTTCTTC

d_gene: TRBD1
j_gene: TRBJ2-2
v_gene: TRBV10-3
abundance: -
CDR3aa: CAISEPDRSKIELFF
CDR3nt: TGTGCCATCAGTGAGCCGGACAGGTCAAAAATAGAGCTGTTTTTT

d_gene: TRBD1
j_gene: TRBJ1-1
v_gene: TRBV2
abundance: few
CDR3aa: CASSLMGQGRGTEAFF
CDR3nt: TGTGCCAGCAGCCTCATGGGACAGGGGCGGGGGACTGAAGCTTTCTTT

d_gene: -
j_gene: TRBJ1-1
v_gene: TRBV19
abundance: -
CDR3aa: CASSIRDDSSYEAFF
CDR3nt: TGTGCCAGTAGTATTAGGGATGACAGCAGTTATGAAGCTTTCTTT

d_gene: -
j_gene: TRBJ1-2
v_gene: TRBV11-2
abundance: -
CDR3aa: CASSLTVNYGYTF
CDR3nt: TGTGCCAGCAGCCTGACAGTAAACTATGGCTACACCTTC

d_gene: -
j_gene: TRBJ1-5
v_gene: TRBV19
abundance: few
CDR3aa: CASSNRGDSSNQPQHF
CDR3nt: TGTGCCAGTAGTAATAGAGGTGATTCTAGCAATCAGCCCCAGCATTTT

d_gene: TRBD1
j_gene: TRBJ1-5
v_gene: TRBV27
abundance: -
CDR3aa: CASSSGTGGFQPQHF
CDR3nt: TGTGCCAGCAGTTCCGGTACAGGGGGCTTTCAGCCCCAGCATTTT

d_gene: -
j_gene: TRBJ2-7
v_gene: TRBV28
abundance: -
CDR3aa: CASWSSYEQYF
CDR3nt: TGTGCCAGCTGGTCTTCTTACGAGCAGTACTTC

d_gene: -
j_gene: TRBJ1-2
v_gene: TRBV5-4
abundance: -
CDR3aa: CASSSSEQGYTF
CDR3nt: TGTGCCAGCAGCTCGTCGGAGCAGGGCTACACCTTC

d_gene: TRBD2
j_gene: TRBJ2-7
v_gene: TRBV4-1
abundance: -
CDR3aa: CASSQEMASGSYEQYF
CDR3nt: TGCGCCAGCAGCCAAGAAATGGCTAGCGGGAGTTACGAGCAGTACTTC

d_gene: -
j_gene: TRBJ2-7
v_gene: TRBV7-9
abundance: few
CDR3aa: CASSGRAQGEQYF
CDR3nt: TGTGCCAGCAGCGGTAGGGCTCAGGGGGAGCAGTACTTC

d_gene: -
j_gene: TRBJ2-2
v_gene: TRBV19
abundance: -
CDR3aa: CASHFGGELFF
CDR3nt: TGTGCCAGCCACTTCGGGGGGGAGCTGTTTTTT

d_gene: TRBD1
j_gene: TRBJ2-7
v_gene: TRBV13
abundance: once
CDR3aa: CASSSGQEAYEQYF
CDR3nt: TGTGCCAGCAGCTCCGGACAGGAAGCCTACGAGCAGTACTTC

d_gene: -
j_gene: TRBJ2-3
v_gene: TRBV2
abundance: -
CDR3aa: CANPQPGRTTDTQYF
CDR3nt: TGTGCCAACCCTCAACCAGGGAGGACCACAGATACGCAGTATTTT

d_gene: -
j_gene: TRBJ1-5
v_gene: TRBV19
abundance: -
CDR3aa: CASSMDEKVGVQHF
CDR3nt: TGTGCCAGTAGTATGGACGAGAAAGTGGGAGTCCAGCATTTT

d_gene: TRBD2
j_gene: TRBJ2-1
v_gene: TRBV7-8
abundance: once
CDR3aa: CASSPTFKREGLQYEQFF
CDR3nt: TGTGCCAGCAGCCCCACCTTTAAGCGGGAGGGCCTACAGTATGAGCAGTTCTTC

d_gene: -
j_gene: TRBJ2-4
v_gene: TRBV29-1
abundance: -
CDR3aa: CSAKVGTKNIQYF
CDR3nt: TGCAGCGCAAAGGTCGGGACCAAAAACATTCAGTACTTC

d_gene: TRBD1
j_gene: TRBJ1-5
v_gene: TRBV4-2
abundance: few
CDR3aa: CASSQDSRGLNQPQHF
CDR3nt: TGTGCCAGCAGCCAAGATAGTAGGGGGCTCAATCAGCCCCAGCATTTT

d_gene: TRBD2
j_gene: TRBJ2-1
v_gene: TRBV11-2
abundance: -
CDR3aa: CASGRTSGYNEQFF
CDR3nt: TGTGCCAGCGGCAGGACTAGCGGTTACAATGAGCAGTTCTTC

d_gene: TRBD2
j_gene: TRBJ2-1
v_gene: TRBV18
abundance: -
CDR3aa: CASSARTSGRNEQFF
CDR3nt: TGTGCCAGCTCAGCGCGGACTAGCGGGAGGAATGAGCAGTTCTTC

d_gene: TRBD2
j_gene: TRBJ2-3
v_gene: TRBV2
abundance: -
CDR3aa: CASFFPSGGGDTQYF
CDR3nt: TGTGCCAGCTTTTTTCCTAGCGGTGGCGGAGATACGCAGTATTTT

d_gene: -
j_gene: TRBJ1-2
v_gene: TRBV5-6
abundance: -
CDR3aa: CASSFPTSSGYTF
CDR3nt: TGTGCCAGCAGCTTCCCCACTTCGAGCGGCTACACCTTC

d_gene: -
j_gene: TRBJ1-2
v_gene: TRBV29-1
abundance: -
CDR3aa: CSVGGANGYTF
CDR3nt: TGCAGCGTGGGGGGGGCTAATGGCTACACCTTC

d_gene: TRBD1
j_gene: TRBJ1-4
v_gene: TRBV4-1
abundance: few
CDR3aa: CASSQGTGNEKLFF
CDR3nt: TGCGCCAGCAGCCAAGGGACAGGAAATGAAAAACTGTTTTTT

d_gene: TRBD2
j_gene: TRBJ2-3
v_gene: TRBV2
abundance: -
CDR3aa: CASIRLAGGPEDTQYF
CDR3nt: TGTGCCAGCATACGACTAGCGGGGGGGCCCGAAGATACGCAGTATTTT

d_gene: TRBD2
j_gene: TRBJ2-2
v_gene: TRBV27
abundance: -
CDR3aa: CASCTGLDGPGELFF
CDR3nt: TGTGCCAGTTGTACGGGACTAGATGGCCCCGGGGAGCTGTTTTTT

d_gene: TRBD2
j_gene: TRBJ2-3
v_gene: TRBV28
abundance: -
CDR3aa: CASSGIGGVSTDTQYF
CDR3nt: TGTGCCAGCAGCGGTATCGGGGGGGTCAGCACAGATACGCAGTATTTT

d_gene: -
j_gene: TRBJ2-7
v_gene: TRBV2
abundance: -
CDR3aa: CASSEGTDPYEQYF
CDR3nt: TGTGCCAGCAGTGAAGGGACTGACCCCTACGAGCAGTACTTC

d_gene: TRBD1
j_gene: TRBJ1-1
v_gene: TRBV15
abundance: once
CDR3aa: CATTVDRGPVNTEAFF
CDR3nt: TGTGCCACCACTGTGGACAGGGGACCGGTTAACACTGAAGCTTTCTTT

d_gene: -
j_gene: TRBJ1-5
v_gene: TRBV28
abundance: -
CDR3aa: CASSPQGSNQPQHF
CDR3nt: TGTGCCAGCAGCCCGCAGGGTAGCAATCAGCCCCAGCATTTT

d_gene: TRBD2
j_gene: TRBJ2-1
v_gene: TRBV5-1
abundance: -
CDR3aa: CASSPGLAGVSEQFF
CDR3nt: TGCGCCAGCAGCCCCGGACTAGCGGGAGTTAGTGAGCAGTTCTTC

d_gene: TRBD2
j_gene: TRBJ2-7
v_gene: TRBV13
abundance: -
CDR3aa: CASSSRTSGIDEQYF
CDR3nt: TGTGCCAGCAGCTCCCGGACTAGCGGGATCGACGAGCAGTACTTC

d_gene: TRBD1
j_gene: TRBJ2-5
v_gene: TRBV28
abundance: -
CDR3aa: CATTSINRGPQETQYF
CDR3nt: TGTGCCACCACCTCAATAAACAGGGGTCCCCAAGAGACCCAGTACTTC

d_gene: -
j_gene: TRBJ2-2
v_gene: TRBV5-6
abundance: -
CDR3aa: CTSRRGAQNTGELFF
CDR3nt: TGTACCAGCAGACGAGGAGCGCAAAACACCGGGGAGCTGTTTTTT

d_gene: -
j_gene: TRBJ2-1
v_gene: TRBV6-5
abundance: -
CDR3aa: CASSSSSTNYNEQFF
CDR3nt: TGTGCCAGCAGTTCTTCTAGTACCAACTACAATGAGCAGTTCTTC

d_gene: -
j_gene: TRBJ2-3
v_gene: TRBV30
abundance: -
CDR3aa: CAWSVGREVTDTQYF
CDR3nt: TGTGCCTGGAGTGTCGGCAGGGAGGTAACAGATACGCAGTATTTT

d_gene: -
j_gene: TRBJ1-6
v_gene: TRBV28
abundance: -
CDR3aa: CASSLGRGSGSPLHF
CDR3nt: TGTGCCAGCAGTTTAGGGCGCGGGAGCGGCTCACCCCTCCACTTT

d_gene: TRBD2
j_gene: TRBJ2-1
v_gene: TRBV14
abundance: -
CDR3aa: CASSQGLAGGPPYNEQFF
CDR3nt: TGTGCCAGCAGCCAAGGGCTAGCGGGAGGTCCCCCCTACAATGAGCAGTTCTTC

d_gene: -
j_gene: TRBJ2-1
v_gene: TRBV7-9
abundance: -
CDR3aa: CASRGLASKFF
CDR3nt: TGTGCCAGCAGAGGCTTGGCTAGCAAGTTCTTC

d_gene: TRBD2
j_gene: TRBJ2-3
v_gene: TRBV29-1
abundance: -
CDR3aa: CSVTGLAGGSDTQYF
CDR3nt: TGCAGCGTGACCGGACTAGCGGGAGGCTCAGATACGCAGTATTTT

d_gene: TRBD1
j_gene: TRBJ1-2
v_gene: TRBV19
abundance: -
CDR3aa: CASTGQGIGYTF
CDR3nt: TGTGCCAGCACGGGACAGGGTATCGGCTACACCTTC

d_gene: TRBD1
j_gene: TRBJ1-2
v_gene: TRBV27
abundance: -
CDR3aa: CASSPGQGRGYTF
CDR3nt: TGTGCCAGCAGTCCGGGACAGGGGCGAGGCTACACCTTC

d_gene: TRBD1
j_gene: TRBJ2-7
v_gene: TRBV19
abundance: -
CDR3aa: CASSAGQGTVYEQYF
CDR3nt: TGTGCCAGTAGTGCGGGACAGGGGACCGTCTACGAGCAGTACTTC

d_gene: -
j_gene: TRBJ1-6
v_gene: TRBV19
abundance: -
CDR3aa: CASSRGGDNSPLHF
CDR3nt: TGTGCCAGTAGCCGTGGCGGGGATAATTCACCCCTCCACTTT

d_gene: -
j_gene: TRBJ2-7
v_gene: TRBV7-9
abundance: -
CDR3aa: CASTQRVGYEQYF
CDR3nt: TGTGCCAGCACCCAGCGGGTTGGCTACGAGCAGTACTTC

d_gene: -
j_gene: TRBJ2-7
v_gene: TRBV27
abundance: -
CDR3aa: CASSFPGSYEQYF
CDR3nt: TGTGCCAGCAGTTTCCCAGGATCTTACGAGCAGTACTTC

d_gene: TRBD2
j_gene: TRBJ2-7
v_gene: TRBV7-6
abundance: few
CDR3aa: CASSPQGLAIYEQYF
CDR3nt: TGTGCCAGCAGCCCGCAAGGACTAGCTATCTACGAGCAGTACTTC

d_gene: -
j_gene: TRBJ2-7
v_gene: TRBV7-9
abundance: -
CDR3aa: CASSYPGQYEQYF
CDR3nt: TGTGCCAGCAGCTACCCCGGACAGTACGAGCAGTACTTC